Included here is one T cell receptor (beta chain) sequence, with context. Its antigen is not known. This table comes from immunoSEQ multiplex PCR, and its TCRdb copy is limited to in-frame clones, with some not included. The data show 90,000 to 150,000 clones, roughly 86% seen once. The V and J ends lost 4 bases and 4 bases, in that order; junction bases with no gene match: 8. The CDR3 consists of 15 residues. Germline values: CDR1 SGHRS, CDR2 YFSETQ. The sample originates from a study of T cell responses to AZD1222 COVID-19 vaccine. Study findings and constraints: Once two AZD1222 doses were given, Spike-specific TCR breadth and depth went up. Clonal diversity may have been underestimated in mostly white British donors.

The V and J genes are TRBV5-1 and TRBJ1-5, with 7 bases that match TRBD1. Here the sequenced sample was peripheral blood, taken 28 days after the second AZD1222 dose. The TCR sequence derives from an adult who received the AZD1222 COVID-19 vaccine. The CDR3: CASSPAGGRNQPQHF. The DNA for the CDR3 is TGCGCCAGCAGCCCCGCAGGGGGTCGTAATCAGCCCCAGCATTTT.